This T cell receptor (beta chain) derives from a study of blood T cell repertoires in COVID-19. The table came from immunoSEQ multiplex PCR; TCRdb's copy has only in-frame clones and leaves some out. The sample lists approximately 400,000 clones; around 83% were seen once. Recovered status applied to Cohort 3 donors who had two consecutive negative PCRs. It also applied to those with clearance or with symptom resolution. V was clipped by 0 bases and J by 0 bases, with 10 bases between them. Germline V gives CDR1 SGHRS, CDR2 YFSETQ. The CDR3 is 17 amino acids. The source is a woman in her forties or fifties who had recovered from COVID-19. The sequenced sample consisted of PBMCs or T cells enriched from blood (not recorded which). V and J are TRBV5-1 and TRBJ2-6, with D perhaps matching TRBD1 (6 bases). The CDR3 loop is CASSLAGQNSGANVLTF. The CDR3 nucleotides read TGCGCCAGCAGCTTGGCGGGACAAAACTCTGGGGCCAACGTCCTGACTTTC.